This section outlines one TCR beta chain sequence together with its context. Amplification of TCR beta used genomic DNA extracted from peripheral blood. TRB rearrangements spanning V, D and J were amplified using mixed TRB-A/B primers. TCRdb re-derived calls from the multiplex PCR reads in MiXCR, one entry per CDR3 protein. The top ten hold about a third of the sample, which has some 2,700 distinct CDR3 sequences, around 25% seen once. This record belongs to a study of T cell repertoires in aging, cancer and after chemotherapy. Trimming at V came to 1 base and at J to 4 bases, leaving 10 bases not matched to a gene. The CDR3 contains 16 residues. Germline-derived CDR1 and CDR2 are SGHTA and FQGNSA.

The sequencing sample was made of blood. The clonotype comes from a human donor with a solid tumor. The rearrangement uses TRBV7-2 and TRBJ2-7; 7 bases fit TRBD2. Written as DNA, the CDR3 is TGTGCCAGCAGCTTAGTCCCCAGCGGGATGGGGTACGAGCAGTACTTC. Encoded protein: CASSLVPSGMGYEQYF.